This T cell receptor beta chain is drawn from a study of blood T cell repertoires in COVID-19. Study as a whole: The samples span acute and convalescent COVID-19 from the United States, Italy and Spain. T cells, B-cell-depleted T cells, or PBMCs provided the cDNA or gDNA that served as material.

Authors' analysis steps: Reference gene primers were amplified, and this amplification served to estimate nucleated cell counts. Assay: immunoSEQ multiplex PCR; the TCRdb copy retains only in-frame clones and omits some. V and J calls and clone size come straight from that table; D and trimming were deduced from the DNA. The table has about 100,000 clones, over 85% seen once. The sample taken for sequencing was peripheral blood. This receptor was taken from a human donor with COVID-19, enrolled during active disease. The donor label of this sample is uncertain.

CDR3 in amino acids: CASPSGFSTGELFF. The DNA for the CDR3 is TGCGCCAGCCCCTCGGGGTTTTCCACCGGGGAGCTGTTTTTT. The chain recombines TRBV4-1 with TRBJ2-2, with a weak D call TRBD2 (5 bases). V was cut by 8 bases and J by 4 bases, with 14 bases left in between. The germline V gene encodes CDR1 MGHRA and CDR2 YSYEKL. The CDR3 loop spans 14 amino acids.